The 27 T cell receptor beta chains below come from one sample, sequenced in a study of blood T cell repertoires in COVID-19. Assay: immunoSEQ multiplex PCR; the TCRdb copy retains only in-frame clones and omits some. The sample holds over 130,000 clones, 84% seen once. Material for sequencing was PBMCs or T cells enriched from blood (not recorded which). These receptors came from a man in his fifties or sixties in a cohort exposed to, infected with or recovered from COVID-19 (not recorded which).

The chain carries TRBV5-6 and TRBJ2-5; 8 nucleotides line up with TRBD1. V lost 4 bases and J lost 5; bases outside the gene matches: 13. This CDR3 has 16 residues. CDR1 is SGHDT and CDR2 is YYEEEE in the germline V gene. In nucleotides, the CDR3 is TGTGCCAGCAGCGGCGGACAGGGCAAAGGAACGGAGACCCAGTACTTC. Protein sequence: CASSGGQGKGTETQYF. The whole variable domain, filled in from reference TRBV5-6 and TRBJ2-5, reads DAGVTQSPTHLIKTRGQQVTLRCSPKSGHDTVSWYQQALGQGPQFIFQYYEEEERQRGNFPDRFSGHQFPNYSSELNVNALLLGDSALYLCASSGGQGKGTETQYFGPGTRLLVL.

The DNA of the CDR3 is TGTGCCAGCAGCATCCGTCCAGCCCGGGACAGTCCCTACGAGCAGTACTTC. Translated, it gives CASSIRPARDSPYEQYF. The chain carries TRBV7-9 and TRBJ2-7; TRBD1 aligns across 7 bases. Germline lookup yields CDR1 SEHNR and CDR2 FQNEAQ (reference sequence). The CDR3 is 17 residues long. The V and J ends lost 5 bases and 2 bases, in that order; junction bases with no gene match: 15.

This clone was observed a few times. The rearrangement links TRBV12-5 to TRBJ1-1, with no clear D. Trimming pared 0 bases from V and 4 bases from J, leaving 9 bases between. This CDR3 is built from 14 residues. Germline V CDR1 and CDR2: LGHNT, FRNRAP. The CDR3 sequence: CASGLVSYGTEAFF. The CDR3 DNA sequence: TGTGCTAGTGGTTTGGTAAGCTATGGCACTGAAGCTTTCTTT.

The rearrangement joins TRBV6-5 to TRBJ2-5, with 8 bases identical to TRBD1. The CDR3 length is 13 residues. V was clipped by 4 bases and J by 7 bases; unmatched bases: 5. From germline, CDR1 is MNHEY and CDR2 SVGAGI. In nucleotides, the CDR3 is TGTGCCAGCAGTTCCCTCGGGACAGGGACCCAGTACTTC. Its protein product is CASSSLGTGTQYF.

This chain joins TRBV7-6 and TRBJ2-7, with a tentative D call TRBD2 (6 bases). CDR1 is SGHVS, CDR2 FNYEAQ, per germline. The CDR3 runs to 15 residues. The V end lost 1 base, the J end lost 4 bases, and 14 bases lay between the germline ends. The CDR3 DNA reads TGTGCCAGCAGCTTAGGGGACTCGCGGGTTTACGAGCAGTACTTC. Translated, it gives CASSLGDSRVYEQYF.

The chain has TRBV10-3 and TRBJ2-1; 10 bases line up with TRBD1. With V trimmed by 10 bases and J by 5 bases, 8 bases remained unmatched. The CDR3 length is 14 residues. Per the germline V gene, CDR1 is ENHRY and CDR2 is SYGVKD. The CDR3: CASRGQGPNNEQFF. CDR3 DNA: TGTGCCAGTAGGGGACAGGGGCCAAACAATGAGCAGTTCTTC.

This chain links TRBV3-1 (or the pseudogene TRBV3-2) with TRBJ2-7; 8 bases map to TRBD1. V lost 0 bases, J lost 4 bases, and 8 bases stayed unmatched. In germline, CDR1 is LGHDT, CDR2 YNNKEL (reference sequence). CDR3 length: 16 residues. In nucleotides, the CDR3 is TGTGCCAGCAGCCAAGAGACCAGGGGGCCCCGATACGAGCAGTACTTC. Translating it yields CASSQETRGPRYEQYF.

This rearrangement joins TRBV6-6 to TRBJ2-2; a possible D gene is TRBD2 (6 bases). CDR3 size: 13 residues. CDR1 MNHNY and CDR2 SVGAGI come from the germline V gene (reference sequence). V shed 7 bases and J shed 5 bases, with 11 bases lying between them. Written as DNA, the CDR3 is TGTGCCAGCAAGCATGGGGGGACCGGGGAGCTGTTTTTT. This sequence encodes CASKHGGTGELFF.

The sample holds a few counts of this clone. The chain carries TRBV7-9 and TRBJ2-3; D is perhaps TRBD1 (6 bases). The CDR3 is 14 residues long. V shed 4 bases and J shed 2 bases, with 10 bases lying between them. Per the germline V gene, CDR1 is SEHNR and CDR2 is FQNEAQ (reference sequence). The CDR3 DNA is TGTGCCAGCAGCTCGTTGGGACACACAGATACGCAGTATTTT. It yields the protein CASSSLGHTDTQYF.

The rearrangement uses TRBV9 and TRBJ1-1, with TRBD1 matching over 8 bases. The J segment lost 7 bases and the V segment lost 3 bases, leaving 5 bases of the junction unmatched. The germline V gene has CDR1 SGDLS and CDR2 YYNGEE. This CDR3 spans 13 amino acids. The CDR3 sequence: CASSGGQGREAFF. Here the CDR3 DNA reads TGTGCCAGCAGCGGAGGACAGGGCCGTGAAGCTTTCTTT. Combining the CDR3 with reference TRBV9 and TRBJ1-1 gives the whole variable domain DSGVTQTPKHLITATGQRVTLRCSPRSGDLSVYWYQQSLDQGLQFLIQYYNGEERAKGNILERFSAQQFPDLHSELNLSSLELGDSALYFCASSGGQGREAFFGQGTRLTVV.

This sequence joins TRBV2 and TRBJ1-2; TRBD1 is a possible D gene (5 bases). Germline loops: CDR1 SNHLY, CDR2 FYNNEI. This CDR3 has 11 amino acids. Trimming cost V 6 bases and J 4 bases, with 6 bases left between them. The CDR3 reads CASSQGYGYTF. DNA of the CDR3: TGTGCCAGCAGCCAGGGCTATGGCTACACCTTC.

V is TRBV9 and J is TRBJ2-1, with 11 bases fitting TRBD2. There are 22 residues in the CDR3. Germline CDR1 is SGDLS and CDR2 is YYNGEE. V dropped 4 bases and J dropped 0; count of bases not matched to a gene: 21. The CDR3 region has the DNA TGTGCCAGCAGCAAATGGCATCGCTCCACTAGCGGGGGCCGAAGCTCCTACAATGAGCAGTTCTTC. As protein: CASSKWHRSTSGGRSSYNEQFF. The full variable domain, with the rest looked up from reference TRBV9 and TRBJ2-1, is DSGVTQTPKHLITATGQRVTLRCSPRSGDLSVYWYQQSLDQGLQFLIQYYNGEERAKGNILERFSAQQFPDLHSELNLSSLELGDSALYFCASSKWHRSTSGGRSSYNEQFFGPGTRLTVL.

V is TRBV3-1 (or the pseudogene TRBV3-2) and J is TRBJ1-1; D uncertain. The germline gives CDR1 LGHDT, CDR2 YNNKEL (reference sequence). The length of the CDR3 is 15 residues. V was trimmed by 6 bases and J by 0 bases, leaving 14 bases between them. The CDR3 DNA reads TGTGCCAGCAGATTCCAAACTGAACTGAACACTGAAGCTTTCTTT. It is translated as CASRFQTELNTEAFF.

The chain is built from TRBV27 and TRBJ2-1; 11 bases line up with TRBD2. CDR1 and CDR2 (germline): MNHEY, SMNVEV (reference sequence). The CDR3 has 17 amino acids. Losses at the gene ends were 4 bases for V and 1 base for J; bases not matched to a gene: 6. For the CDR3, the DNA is TGTGCCAGCAGTTCGCTCACTAGCGGGAGATCCTACAATGAGCAGTTCTTC. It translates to CASSSLTSGRSYNEQFF.

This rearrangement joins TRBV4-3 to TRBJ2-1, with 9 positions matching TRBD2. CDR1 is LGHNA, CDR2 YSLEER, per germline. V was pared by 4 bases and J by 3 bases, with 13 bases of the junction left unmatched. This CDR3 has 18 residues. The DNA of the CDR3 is TGCGCCAGCAGCCCCGCCTGGCGCGCGGGGGGGGACTACAATGAGCAGTTCTTC. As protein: CASSPAWRAGGDYNEQFF.

In DNA, the CDR3 is TGTGCCAGCAGTCCGGAACAGGGGTCGCGTCAGCCCCAGCATTTT. Its protein product is CASSPEQGSRQPQHF. The chain combines TRBV3-1 (or the pseudogene TRBV3-2) with TRBJ1-5; 7 bases fit TRBD1. This CDR3 has 15 amino acids. Germline trimming cut 6 bases from V and 6 bases from J; bases unmatched to any gene: 11. Per the germline V gene, CDR1 is LGHDT and CDR2 is YNNKEL (reference sequence).

For the CDR3, the DNA is TGTGCTAGTGGTTTGTCAGCGGGGGGCGAGCAGTACTTC. Translation: CASGLSAGGEQYF. V gene TRBV12-5 combines with J gene TRBJ2-7; 9 nucleotides align to TRBD2. This CDR3 has 13 amino acids. CDR1 and CDR2 (germline): LGHNT, FRNRAP. V lost 2 bases and J lost 6; bases outside the gene matches: 2.

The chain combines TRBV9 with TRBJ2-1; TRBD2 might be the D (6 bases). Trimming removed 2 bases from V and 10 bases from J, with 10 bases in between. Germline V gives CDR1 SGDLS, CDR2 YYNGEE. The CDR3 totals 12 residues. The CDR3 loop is CASSVFGGEQFF. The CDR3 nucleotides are TGTGCCAGCAGCGTTTTCGGGGGAGAGCAGTTCTTC.

DNA for the CDR3: TGTGCCAGCAGCTTTCCCGGGGATAGCTACACCTTC. Its translation is CASSFPGDSYTF. The chain uses TRBV3-1 (or the pseudogene TRBV3-2) and TRBJ1-2; D is unclear. Looked up from germline, CDR1 is LGHDT and CDR2 is YNNKEL (reference sequence). V shed 5 bases and J shed 9 bases, with 13 bases lying between them. CDR3 length equals 12 residues.

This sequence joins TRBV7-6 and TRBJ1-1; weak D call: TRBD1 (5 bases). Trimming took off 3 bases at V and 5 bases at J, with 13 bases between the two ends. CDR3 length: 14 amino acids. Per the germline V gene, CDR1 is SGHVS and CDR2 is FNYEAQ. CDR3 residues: CASSFNQGSTEAFF. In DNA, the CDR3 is TGTGCCAGCAGCTTTAATCAGGGATCGACTGAAGCTTTCTTT.

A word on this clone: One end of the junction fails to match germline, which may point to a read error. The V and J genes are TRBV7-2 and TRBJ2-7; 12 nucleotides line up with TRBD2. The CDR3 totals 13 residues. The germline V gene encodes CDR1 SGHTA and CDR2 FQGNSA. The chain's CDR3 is CASSLAGGFEQYF. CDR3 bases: TGTGCCAGCAGCCTAGCGGGGGGGTTCGAGCAGTACTTC.

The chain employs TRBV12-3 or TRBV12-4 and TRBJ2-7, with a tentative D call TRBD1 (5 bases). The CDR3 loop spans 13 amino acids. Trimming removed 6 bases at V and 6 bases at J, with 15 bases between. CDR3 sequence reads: CASRQGNGGEQYF. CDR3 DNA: TGTGCCAGCAGGCAGGGTAATGGCGGCGAGCAGTACTTC.

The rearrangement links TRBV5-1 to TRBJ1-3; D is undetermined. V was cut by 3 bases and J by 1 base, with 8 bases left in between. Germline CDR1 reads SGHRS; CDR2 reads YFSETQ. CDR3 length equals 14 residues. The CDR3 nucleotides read TGCGCCAGCAGCTCGTCGGTATCTGGAAACACCATATATTTT. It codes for CASSSSVSGNTIYF.

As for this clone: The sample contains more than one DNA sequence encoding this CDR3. The CDR3 DNA sequence: TGCGCCAGCAGCTTGGACTCATACACAGATACGCAGTATTTT. Its translation: CASSLDSYTDTQYF. The chain carries TRBV5-1 and TRBJ2-3, with D hard to call. The CDR3 is 14 residues long. Germline CDR1 is SGHRS and CDR2 is YFSETQ. The ends were cut back, 0 bases at V and 2 bases at J, with 7 bases in the middle.

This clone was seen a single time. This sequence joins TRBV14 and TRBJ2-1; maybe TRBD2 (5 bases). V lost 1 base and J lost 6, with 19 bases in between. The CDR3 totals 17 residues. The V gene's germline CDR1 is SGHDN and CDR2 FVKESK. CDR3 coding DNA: TGTGCCAGCAGCCAAGCCCCCCCCCGGGATCTCGCCAATGAGCAGTTCTTC. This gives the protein CASSQAPPRDLANEQFF.

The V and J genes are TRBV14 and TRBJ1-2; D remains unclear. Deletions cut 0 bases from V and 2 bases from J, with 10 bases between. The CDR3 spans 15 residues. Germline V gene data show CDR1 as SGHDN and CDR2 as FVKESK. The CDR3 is CASSQETGWNYGYTF. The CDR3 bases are TGTGCCAGCAGCCAAGAAACGGGATGGAACTATGGCTACACCTTC.

The CDR3 here is CSGRAEEGYTF. DNA for the CDR3: TGCAGCGGTAGGGCGGAGGAAGGCTACACCTTC. V is TRBV29-1 and J is TRBJ1-2; D is unresolved. V was clipped by 7 bases and J by 8 bases, with 14 bases between them. The germline V gene has CDR1 SQVTM and CDR2 ANQGSEA. The length of the CDR3 is 11 residues. Complete variable domain (other parts from reference TRBV29-1 and TRBJ1-2): SAVISQKPSRDICQRGTSLTIQCQVDSQVTMMFWYRQQPGQSLTLIATANQGSEATYESGFVIDKFPISRPNLTFSTLTVSNMSPEDSSIYLCSGRAEEGYTFGSGTRLTVV.